These T cell receptor beta chains were read from a single sample in a study of shared clonotypes between healthy human individuals. Repertoires were generated with immunoSEQ multiplex PCR, while TCRdb's copy carries only in-frame clones and drops some. Of roughly 2 million clones detected, about 94% appear once; the ten largest clones hold roughly 1%. The sequenced sample was naive CD8+ T cells sorted from blood. The source of these receptors is a man younger than 30 in good health. CDR3s include the opening cysteine and the closing phenylalanine or tryptophan. D genes are given only for firm matches. For some rows the clone size is stated as once, few or many, or as a class when expanded; others skip it.

j_call clone_size cdr3_length d_call v_call cdr3_aa cdr3_nt
TRBJ2-1 NA 16 TRBD2 TRBV4-1 CASSKVGLAGGNEQFF TGCGCCAGCAGCAAAGTGGGACTAGCGGGGGGAAATGAGCAGTTCTTC
TRBJ2-1 once 16 TRBD2 TRBV5-4 CASSLAPGGDYNEQFF TGTGCCAGCAGCTTGGCCCCGGGGGGGGACTACAATGAGCAGTTCTTC
TRBJ1-4 NA 14 NA TRBV25-1 CASSDRGGYEKLFF TGTGCCAGCAGTGACCGGGGTGGGTATGAAAAACTGTTTTTT
TRBJ1-4 NA 17 TRBD1 TRBV11-2 CASSPKTGLSTNEKLFF TGTGCCAGCAGCCCAAAGACAGGGCTCTCAACTAATGAAAAACTGTTTTTT
TRBJ1-1 NA 14 NA TRBV5-1 CASSLGSMNTEAFF TGCGCCAGCAGCTTGGGATCCATGAACACTGAAGCTTTCTTT
TRBJ1-1 NA 14 NA TRBV19 CASNMGEGLTEAFF TGTGCCAGTAACATGGGTGAAGGGTTAACTGAAGCTTTCTTT
TRBJ2-3 NA 12 NA TRBV5-1 CAGRNLGDTQYF TGCGCCGGGAGAAATTTGGGAGATACGCAGTATTTT
TRBJ2-7 NA 14 NA TRBV14 CASSRRQPHYEQYF TGTGCCAGCAGCCGACGACAACCTCACTACGAGCAGTACTTC
TRBJ2-2 NA 14 NA TRBV9 CASSAGALTGELFF TGTGCCAGCAGCGCAGGGGCTCTCACCGGGGAGCTGTTTTTT
TRBJ2-7 NA 14 NA TRBV7-6 CASSPTADSYEQYF TGTGCCAGCAGCCCCACCGCGGACTCCTACGAGCAGTACTTC
TRBJ2-7 NA 13 NA TRBV6-5 CASSYSRAVEQYF TGTGCCAGCAGTTACTCCAGGGCAGTCGAGCAGTACTTC